The 9 T cell receptor beta chains below were found in one sample sequenced in a study of T cell repertoires in cytomegalovirus infection (dated by TCRdb to about 2019). These reads were obtained on an Illumina HiSeq 1500. Through fastp at Q25 and MiXCR, TCRdb rebuilt clones from the public reads, retaining in-frame beta chains. Duplicate CDR3 protein sequences are folded into a single record with the most common DNA and genes. The sample data list more than 400,000 distinct CDR3 sequences, and approximately 26% of these were observed just once. The biggest ten clones account for 13% of the sample. The sample was PBMCs. The receptors stem from a human donor in good health (CMV status not recorded). Some clones in this sample may be carry-over from other donors' samples.

The chain has TRBV4-1 and TRBJ2-4, with 7 nucleotides matching TRBD1. The V gene's germline CDR1 is MGHRA and CDR2 YSYEKL. This CDR3 has 17 residues. V lost 3 bases, J lost 0 bases, and 8 bases stayed unmatched. CDR3 sequence: CASSQEPGTEAKNIQYF. CDR3 sequence (DNA): TGCGCCAGCAGCCAGGAGCCCGGGACAGAAGCCAAAAACATTCAGTACTTC.

This clonotype has at least ten counts. The J gene is TRBJ1-3, the V gene TRBV7-8; the D is unclear. Germline V gene sequence: CDR1 SGHVS, CDR2 FQNEAQ. The CDR3 runs 15 residues. V lost 2 bases and J 6 bases, leaving 14 bases between the germline ends. The CDR3 region is CASSLNLRQKNTIYF. CDR3 bases: TGTGCCAGCAGCTTAAACCTGCGGCAGAAAAACACCATATATTTT.

The chain couples TRBV7-2 to TRBJ2-1; 9 bases match TRBD2. This CDR3 is built from 15 residues. Germline values: CDR1 SGHTA, CDR2 FQGNSA. Unmatched junction bases numbered 6, after V lost 2 bases and J lost 7 bases. The CDR3 spells CASSLISGRSNEQFF. In DNA, the CDR3 is TGTGCCAGCAGCTTAATCAGCGGGAGGAGTAATGAGCAGTTCTTC.

This clonotype was counted a few times. This rearrangement joins TRBV14 to TRBJ2-1, with D unresolved. Germline-derived CDR1 and CDR2 are SGHDN and FVKESK. V lost 6 bases and J 6 bases, leaving 15 bases between the germline ends. This CDR3 comprises 14 residues. The CDR3 coding sequence is TGTGCCAGCAGAGGAGACCCGTCGGGCAATGAGCAGTTCTTC. This gives the protein CASRGDPSGNEQFF.

The V and J genes are TRBV19 and TRBJ1-1, with D uncertain. CDR3 size: 15 residues. Germline V gene sequence: CDR1 LNHDA, CDR2 SQIVND (reference sequence). V was clipped by 5 bases and J by 0 bases, with 13 bases between them. The CDR3 sequence is CASSFQHLLNTEAFF. In DNA, the CDR3 is TGTGCCAGTAGTTTTCAGCACCTCTTGAACACTGAAGCTTTCTTT.

This chain connects TRBV11-2 to TRBJ2-2; 7 nucleotides match TRBD1. Germline CDR1 and CDR2: SGHAT and FQNNGV. This CDR3 has 16 residues. Trimming at V came to 1 base and at J to 0 bases, leaving 2 bases not matched to a gene. The CDR3 is CASSLAQGANTGELFF. CDR3 in DNA: TGTGCCAGCAGCTTAGCTCAGGGGGCGAACACCGGGGAGCTGTTTTTT.

The sample holds many counts of this clonotype. This chain uses TRBV7-8 with TRBJ2-7; no firm D call. Trimming cost V 2 bases and J 7 bases, with 6 bases left between them. The length of the CDR3 is 11 residues. Germline V gene sequence: CDR1 SGHVS, CDR2 FQNEAQ. The chain's CDR3 is CASSLFGEQYF. The CDR3 coding sequence is TGTGCCAGCAGCTTATTCGGTGAGCAGTACTTC.

V and J are TRBV19 and TRBJ2-2; 7 nucleotides line up with TRBD1. After removal of 4 bases from V and 4 bases from J, the junction contained 6 bases not matched to a gene. The CDR3 is made up of 15 amino acids. Per germline, CDR1 LNHDA and CDR2 SQIVND (reference sequence). The CDR3 spells CASSSGQVLTGELFF. In nucleotides, the CDR3 is TGTGCCAGTAGTAGTGGACAGGTCCTCACCGGGGAGCTGTTTTTT.

A few counts support this clonotype. The chain combines TRBV28 with TRBJ1-1, with D uncertain. Trimming left V 7 bases short and J 4 bases short, with 16 bases between. Germline V gives CDR1 MDHEN, CDR2 SYDVKM. The CDR3 covers 14 residues. DNA of the CDR3: TGTGCCAGCATCCGCGGTGGGTCCATCACTGAAGCTTTCTTT. Translated: CASIRGGSITEAFF.